The clone carrying this T cell receptor beta chain came up a few times. The data originate from a study of identical twins. Each CDR3 protein is one row after TCRdb ran MiXCR on the 5' RACE reads. The data show about 220,000 distinct CDR3 sequences, around a tenth seen once. The germline V gene encodes CDR1 SGDLS and CDR2 YYNGEE. This CDR3 has 14 residues. The V gene lost 2 bases and the J gene lost 0 bases, with 6 bases spanning the gap. The receptor's source is a woman aged 18-35 years in good health. V gene TRBV9 combines with J gene TRBJ2-1; D not resolved. The specimen was memory (CD45RO+) T cells sorted from blood. For the CDR3, the DNA is TGTGCCAGCAGCGTTGACGTCTCCTACAATGAGCAGTTCTTC. Protein product: CASSVDVSYNEQFF. Variable domain in full (rest from reference TRBV9 and TRBJ2-1): DSGVTQTPKHLITATGQRVTLRCSPRSGDLSVYWYQQSLDQGLQFLIQYYNGEERAKGNILERFSAQQFPDLHSELNLSSLELGDSALYFCASSVDVSYNEQFFGPGTRLTVL.